The next 32 T cell receptor beta chains were all read from a single sample in a study of prognosis after radiotherapy for stage I lung cancer. The authors amplified TCR beta CDR3 from genomic DNA using two-round multiplex PCR. Primers specific to each TRBV and TRBJ gene drove first-round PCR. In TCRdb, the multiplex PCR reads were re-called with MiXCR into one record per CDR3 protein. The data hold 25,000 to 30,000 distinct CDR3 sequences, with roughly 40% observed a single time. Sequencing used PBMCs, obtained before or after stereotactic body radiation therapy (not recorded which). The receptors derive from a donor aged 50 or older with non-small cell lung cancer.

There are many counts of this clonotype. The chain employs TRBV5-6 and TRBJ2-1; no definite D call. V was pared by 2 bases and J by 7 bases, with 10 bases between. The CDR3 extends over 13 amino acids. Germline values: CDR1 SGHDT, CDR2 YYEEEE. In DNA, the CDR3 is TGTGCCAGCAGCTTCCCGGTTCTAAATGAGCAGTTCTTC. This codes for CASSFPVLNEQFF.

This clonotype was recorded many times. This chain connects TRBV20-1 to TRBJ2-3, with TRBD2 matching 7 bases. Trimming cost V 3 bases and J 2 bases; bases outside gene matches: 8. The CDR3 spans 15 residues. Germline assignment: CDR1 DFQATT and CDR2 SNEGSKA (reference sequence). For the CDR3, the DNA is TGCAGTGCTAGTTCGGAGGGAGGGAACACAGATACGCAGTATTTT. Its protein product is CSASSEGGNTDTQYF.

The V call is TRBV7-9, the J call TRBJ2-7, with TRBD1 identical over 8 bases. V was pared by 7 bases and J by 2 bases, with 7 bases of the junction left unmatched. The CDR3 is made up of 14 amino acids. Germline V gene data show CDR1 as SEHNR and CDR2 as FQNEAQ (reference sequence). DNA for the CDR3: TGTGCCAGCACCGACAGGGGTCCCCCCTACGAGCAGTACTTC. The encoded protein is CASTDRGPPYEQYF.

A remark on this clonotype: An end of the junction does not agree with germline; a read error may underlie this. This rearrangement joins TRBV20-1 to TRBJ2-1; 11 bases align to TRBD2. The CDR3 length is 14 residues. Germline CDR1 reads DFQATT; CDR2 reads SNEGSKA (reference sequence). CDR3 in amino acids: CGAPGLAVFNEQFF. As DNA, the CDR3 is TGCGGTGCGCCGGGACTAGCGGTATTTAATGAGCAGTTCTTC.

In this sample, this clonotype turned up many times. The genes are TRBV18 and TRBJ1-1; unclear D gene. The V end was cut by 6 bases, the J end by 1 base, with 9 bases between. Looked up from germline, CDR1 is KGHSH and CDR2 is LQKENI. CDR3 size: 13 residues. CDR3 sequence reads: CASSPERNTEAFF. In nucleotides, the CDR3 is TGTGCCAGCTCTCCTGAGCGGAACACTGAAGCTTTCTTT.

This clonotype was detected many times. This chain connects TRBV4-1 to TRBJ2-5; 14 bases map to TRBD2. There are 17 residues in the CDR3. Per the germline V gene, CDR1 is MGHRA and CDR2 is YSYEKL. V shed 1 base, J shed 0 bases, and the junction held 1 base outside the gene matches. The CDR3 loop is CASSQGTSGGHQETQYF. The DNA for the CDR3 is TGCGCCAGCAGCCAAGGGACTAGCGGGGGGCACCAAGAGACCCAGTACTTC.

This clonotype was recorded at least ten times. The V and J genes are TRBV5-1 and TRBJ1-3, with 7 bases lining up with TRBD1. CDR1 is SGHRS, CDR2 YFSETQ, per germline. With V trimmed by 0 bases and J by 0 bases, 3 bases remained unmatched. This CDR3 region has 16 residues. CDR3 region: CASSLGAGGSGNTIYF. The CDR3, as DNA: TGCGCCAGCAGCTTGGGAGCAGGGGGCTCTGGAAACACCATATATTTT. Full variable domain (missing parts from reference TRBV5-1 and TRBJ1-3): KAGVTQTPRYLIKTRGQQVTLSCSPISGHRSVSWYQQTPGQGLQFLFEYFSETQRNKGNFPGRFSGRQFSNSRSEMNVSTLELGDSALYLCASSLGAGGSGNTIYFGEGSWLTVV.

V usage is TRBV20-1 and J usage is TRBJ2-7; D not resolved. The germline V gene has CDR1 DFQATT and CDR2 SNEGSKA (reference sequence). Deletions cut 2 bases from V and 0 bases from J, with 14 bases between. CDR3 size: 15 residues. The CDR3 loop reads CSARPFDWASYEQYF. In DNA, the CDR3 is TGCAGTGCTAGACCATTCGACTGGGCCTCCTACGAGCAGTACTTC.

This clonotype was counted a few times. A much larger clonotype is one base distant, so this may be a read error. The rearrangement joins TRBV10-2 to TRBJ2-7, with D hard to call. This CDR3 comprises 13 residues. Germline assignment: CDR1 WSHSY and CDR2 SAAADI. Trimming pared 5 bases from V and 7 bases from J, leaving 15 bases between. The CDR3 DNA follows: TGCGCCAGCAGTTACTTGCCAGGTGGGGAGCAGTACTTC. Amino acids: CASSYLPGGEQYF.

This clonotype has a handful of counts. The CDR3 loop is CSARGVGQGAYEQYF. The CDR3 nucleotides read TGCAGTGCTAGAGGAGTAGGACAGGGGGCCTACGAGCAGTACTTC. The chain combines TRBV20-1 with TRBJ2-7; 10 bases match TRBD1. The V gene end was trimmed by 1 base and the J gene end by 2 bases; junction bases not matched to a gene: 5. The CDR3 covers 15 residues. Germline-derived CDR1 and CDR2 are DFQATT and SNEGSKA (reference sequence).

This clonotype has at least ten counts. The chain recombines TRBV18 with TRBJ1-2, with D unresolved. CDR1 and CDR2 (germline): KGHSH, LQKENI. The length of the CDR3 is 13 residues. Trimming pared 3 bases from V and 7 bases from J, leaving 12 bases between. CDR3 protein: CASSPGGVSGYTF. In DNA, the CDR3 is TGTGCCAGCTCACCGGGAGGTGTCTCTGGCTACACCTTC.

V and J are TRBV20-1 and TRBJ2-2; D is possibly TRBD2 (7 bases). CDR3 length: 14 amino acids. The germline V gene has CDR1 DFQATT and CDR2 SNEGSKA (reference sequence). Trimming left V 8 bases short and J 4 bases short, with 17 bases between. CDR3 protein: CSSTAGARTGELFF. The CDR3, as DNA: TGCAGTTCTACCGCGGGGGCCCGCACCGGGGAGCTGTTTTTT.

A remark on this clonotype: One end of the junction varies from germline; a read error may be responsible. V usage is TRBV7-2 and J usage is TRBJ2-3, with D possibly being TRBD1 (6 bases). The germline CDR1 and CDR2 sequences are SGHTA and FQGNSA. CDR3 length: 15 amino acids. The CDR3 is CASIQNQGSTDAQYF. The DNA for the CDR3 is TGTGCCAGCATCCAAAATCAGGGGAGCACAGATGCGCAGTATTTT.

In its sample, this clonotype was seen many times. The chain uses TRBV18 and TRBJ2-3, with D possibly called TRBD1 or TRBD2 (5 bases each). Trimming took 4 bases from V and 2 from J, leaving 10 bases between them. This CDR3 spans 14 amino acids. Germline V CDR1 and CDR2: KGHSH, LQKENI. In DNA, the CDR3 is TGTGCCAGCTCACTGGGGGACCTCACAGATACGCAGTATTTT. Translating it yields CASSLGDLTDTQYF.

By frequency in the sample, this clonotype is medium-sized. The chain couples TRBV7-2 to TRBJ2-7, with D unresolved. The CDR3 is 13 residues long. Germline V CDR1 and CDR2: SGHTA, FQGNSA. Trimming removed 5 bases at V and 3 bases at J, with 11 bases between. This CDR3 is CASSLNGVYEQYF. The CDR3, as DNA: TGTGCCAGCAGCCTAAATGGGGTCTACGAGCAGTACTTC. Full variable domain (outside the CDR3, taken from reference TRBV7-2 and TRBJ2-7): GAGVSQSPSNKVTEKGKDVELRCDPISGHTALYWYRQSLGQGLEFLIYFQGNSAPDKSGLPSDRFSAERTGGSVSTLTIQRTQQEDSAVYLCASSLNGVYEQYFGPGTRLTVT.

As for this clonotype: It is likely a read error: a sequence one base away is far more abundant. CDR3 protein: CASGRAEKYF. The CDR3 nucleotides are TGTGCCAGCGGAAGGGCCGAGAAGTACTTC. The chain couples TRBV6-5 to TRBJ2-7; D is unresolved. CDR3 length: 10 residues. The germline gives CDR1 MNHEY, CDR2 SVGAGI.

This chain connects TRBV5-1 to TRBJ1-3; no clear D. In germline, CDR1 is SGHRS, CDR2 YFSETQ. The CDR3 consists of 16 residues. Between the trimmed V and J ends, which lost 0 bases and 0 bases, there was a span of 10 bases. CDR3: CASSLGQLDSGNTIYF. In nucleotides, the CDR3 is TGCGCCAGCAGCTTGGGGCAGTTGGACTCTGGAAACACCATATATTTT. The full variable domain, completed using reference TRBV5-1 and TRBJ1-3, is KAGVTQTPRYLIKTRGQQVTLSCSPISGHRSVSWYQQTPGQGLQFLFEYFSETQRNKGNFPGRFSGRQFSNSRSEMNVSTLELGDSALYLCASSLGQLDSGNTIYFGEGSWLTVV.

V gene TRBV7-3 combines with J gene TRBJ2-1; the match to TRBD2 covers 8 bases. Germline lookup yields CDR1 SGHTA and CDR2 FQGTGA. After removal of 5 bases from V and 3 bases from J, the junction contained 9 bases not matched to a gene. The CDR3 loop spans 16 amino acids. CDR3 coding DNA: TGTGCCAGCAGCCCTACTAGCGGACCTTACTACAATGAGCAGTTCTTC. Translating gives CASSPTSGPYYNEQFF.

V gene TRBV11-2 combines with J gene TRBJ2-7; D is ambiguous. Germline V gene lookup returns CDR1 SGHAT and CDR2 FQNNGV. The CDR3 is 15 amino acids. Between the trimmed V and J ends, which lost 1 base and 0 bases, there was a span of 10 bases. CDR3 DNA: TGTGCCAGCAGCTTAGGGACGATCCTCTCCTACGAGCAGTACTTC. Its translation: CASSLGTILSYEQYF.

This clonotype was observed many times. V gene TRBV7-2 combines with J gene TRBJ1-5; D might be TRBD1 (5 bases). Germline V gives CDR1 SGHTA, CDR2 FQGNSA. The CDR3 totals 14 residues. V was clipped by 2 bases and J by 5 bases, with 10 bases between them. DNA for the CDR3: TGTGCCAGCAGCTTATTCAGGGTGGATCAGCCCCAGCATTTT. Translating gives CASSLFRVDQPQHF.

This clonotype was counted ten times or more. The rearrangement joins TRBV7-2 to TRBJ2-4; TRBD2 might be the D (6 bases). This CDR3 spans 14 amino acids. V was cut by 1 base and J by 9 bases, with 13 bases left in between. Germline CDR1 SGHTA, CDR2 FQGNSA. The CDR3 protein is CASSLDSGTGIQYF. CDR3 bases: TGTGCCAGCAGCTTAGATAGCGGAACGGGCATTCAGTACTTC.

This chain uses TRBV6-2 or TRBV6-3 with TRBJ2-7; the match to TRBD2 covers 14 bases. The V and J ends lost 6 bases and 2 bases, in that order; junction bases with no gene match: 3. In germline, CDR1 is MNHEY, CDR2 SVGEGT. This CDR3 spans 15 amino acids. The CDR3 DNA follows: TGTGCCAGCAGCAGGGGACTAGCGGGAGCCTACGAGCAGTACTTC. Protein sequence: CASSRGLAGAYEQYF.

This clonotype has just one count. The V gene is TRBV19, the J gene TRBJ1-2; D unresolved. Trimming left V 7 bases short and J 3 bases short, with 15 bases between. CDR3 length equals 14 residues. The germline gives CDR1 LNHDA, CDR2 SQIVND (reference sequence). The DNA for the CDR3 is TGTGCCAGTATTCCCAATGGCCTGGACTATGGCTACACCTTC. Its protein is CASIPNGLDYGYTF.

V and J are TRBV7-2 and TRBJ2-2, with a tentative D call TRBD2 (5 bases). The CDR3 is 15 amino acids. Germline CDR1 SGHTA, CDR2 FQGNSA. The ends were cut back, 4 bases at V and 0 bases at J, with 9 bases in the middle. In DNA form, the CDR3 reads TGTGCCAGCAGCTCCCGCGGGCCGAACACCGGGGAGCTGTTTTTT. It is translated as CASSSRGPNTGELFF.

By its share, this clonotype is medium-sized (0.01 to 0.1%). The chain links TRBV11-2 to TRBJ2-7, with a weak D call TRBD2 (6 bases). V was clipped by 0 bases and J by 2 bases, with 11 bases between them. The CDR3 length is 15 residues. Germline V CDR1 and CDR2: SGHAT, FQNNGV. The CDR3 here is CASSLEGTDPYEQYF. Written as DNA, the CDR3 is TGTGCCAGCAGCTTAGAAGGGACTGACCCCTACGAGCAGTACTTC. The full variable domain, completed using reference TRBV11-2 and TRBJ2-7, is EAGVAQSPRYKIIEKRQSVAFWCNPISGHATLYWYQQILGQGPKLLIQFQNNGVVDDSQLPKDRFSAERLKGVDSTLKIQPAKLEDSAVYLCASSLEGTDPYEQYFGPGTRLTVT.

This clonotype was picked up many times. The rearrangement uses TRBV20-1 and TRBJ2-7; D remains unclear. V lost 6 bases, J lost 2 bases, and 8 bases lay in between. This CDR3 region has 11 residues. CDR1 DFQATT and CDR2 SNEGSKA come from the germline V gene (reference sequence). The CDR3 loop is CSATPAYEQYF. As DNA, the CDR3 is TGCAGTGCCACGCCCGCCTACGAGCAGTACTTC.

The CDR3 here is CASSHWDEQFF. CDR3 in DNA: TGTGCCAGCAGTCACTGGGATGAGCAGTTCTTC. The chain links TRBV12-3 or TRBV12-4 to TRBJ2-1, with D hard to call. V was clipped by 5 bases and J by 8 bases, with 7 bases between them. This CDR3 has 11 amino acids.

The CDR3 loop is CASSGCRGVNYGYTF. CDR3 in DNA: TGTGCCAGCAGTGGATGCCGGGGGGTCAACTATGGCTACACCTTC. This chain joins TRBV25-1 and TRBJ1-2; D is perhaps TRBD1 (5 bases). Trimming cost V 4 bases and J 2 bases, with 14 bases left between them. The V gene's germline CDR1 is MGHDK and CDR2 SYGVNS. The CDR3 contains 15 residues.

At least ten counts were recorded for this clonotype. V and J are TRBV28 and TRBJ2-5; D is ambiguous. With 9 bases removed from V and 1 base from J, the gap between germline ends came to 18 bases. Germline lookup yields CDR1 MDHEN and CDR2 SYDVKM. CDR3 size: 15 residues. CDR3 nucleotide sequence: TGTGCCAGTTACTCTCTGAGTGGTCCCCAAGAGACCCAGTACTTC. It translates to CASYSLSGPQETQYF.

This chain connects TRBV30 to TRBJ1-2; D uncertain. V was clipped by 0 bases and J by 2 bases, with 13 bases between them. Per the germline V gene, CDR1 is GTSNPN and CDR2 is SVGIG (reference sequence). The CDR3 sequence is 15 residues long. The CDR3 DNA is TGTGCCTGGAGTGTAGCGGTCAGGACGAACTATGGCTACACCTTC. Encoded protein: CAWSVAVRTNYGYTF.

There are many counts of this clonotype. The rearrangement links TRBV2 to TRBJ1-5; no clear D. This CDR3 region has 13 residues. Trimming took 8 bases from V and 6 from J, leaving 14 bases between them. CDR1 SNHLY and CDR2 FYNNEI come from the germline V gene. CDR3 coding DNA: TGTGCCAGCGCCCCGGGCATCAGTCAGCCCCAGCATTTT. It encodes CASAPGISQPQHF.

The genes are TRBV5-1 and TRBJ2-7; possibly TRBD2 for D (6 bases). V was clipped by 0 bases and J by 6 bases, with 16 bases between them. The CDR3 spans 15 residues. Per the germline V gene, CDR1 is SGHRS and CDR2 is YFSETQ. The DNA for the CDR3 is TGCGCCAGCAGCTTGGAATTCTGGGGGAGGTCCGAGCAGTACTTC. Amino acids: CASSLEFWGRSEQYF.